These 23 T cell receptor beta chains came from one sample sequenced in a study of blood T cell repertoires in COVID-19. The assay was immunoSEQ multiplex PCR, and TCRdb's table has in-frame clones only and misses some. The sample records tens of thousands of clones, approximately 80% being singletons. The sequenced material came from peripheral blood. Source of these receptors: a woman aged 60-75 years with acute or convalescent COVID-19.

The chain joins TRBV5-1 to TRBJ1-2; D gene ambiguous. V lost 0 bases to trimming and J lost 3 bases, with 15 bases between them. Germline V gives CDR1 SGHRS, CDR2 YFSETQ. This CDR3 spans 16 amino acids. As DNA, the CDR3 is TGCGCCAGCAGCTTGGCGGTCTCAGTTCAGGACTATGGCTACACCTTC. This encodes CASSLAVSVQDYGYTF.

The chain employs TRBV19 and TRBJ1-6; weak D call: TRBD1 (5 bases). The germline V and J ends were trimmed by 4 bases and 10 bases, with 14 bases remaining between them. Germline CDR1 is LNHDA and CDR2 is SQIVND (reference sequence). The CDR3 runs 14 residues. For the CDR3, the DNA is TGTGCCAGTAGTACCAGGGTGGTAGGGTCACCCCTCCACTTT. This encodes CASSTRVVGSPLHF.

The chain joins TRBV7-6 to TRBJ2-7, with D possibly being TRBD1 (6 bases). The CDR3 runs 14 residues. Germline-derived CDR1 and CDR2 are SGHVS and FNYEAQ. The ends were cut back, 1 base at V and 6 bases at J, with 13 bases in the middle. The CDR3 nucleotides are TGTGCCAGCAGCTTAGGTGCAGGGGCGACCGAGCAGTACTTC. This codes for CASSLGAGATEQYF. Looking up the rest from reference TRBV7-6 and TRBJ2-7 gives the full variable domain: GAGVSQSPRYKVTKRGQDVALRCDPISGHVSLYWYRQALGQGPEFLTYFNYEAQQDKSGLPNDRFSAERPEGSISTLTIQRTEQRDSAMYRCASSLGAGATEQYFGPGTRLTVT.

The J gene is TRBJ1-1, the V gene TRBV6-5; a weak D match, TRBD1 (5 bases). CDR3 size: 16 residues. With 2 bases removed from V and 4 bases from J, the gap between germline ends came to 17 bases. Germline V gene sequence: CDR1 MNHEY, CDR2 SVGAGI. The CDR3: CASSYGRGASGTEAFF. CDR3 DNA: TGTGCCAGCAGTTACGGGAGGGGAGCATCAGGCACTGAAGCTTTCTTT.

V gene TRBV5-1 combines with J gene TRBJ2-2, with a weak D call TRBD1 (5 bases). The CDR3 runs 14 residues. Between the trimmed V and J ends, which lost 3 bases and 6 bases, there was a span of 12 bases. Germline values: CDR1 SGHRS, CDR2 YFSETQ. CDR3 sequence: CASSSGGQAGELFF. Written as DNA, the CDR3 is TGCGCCAGCAGCTCGGGTGGACAAGCCGGGGAGCTGTTTTTT.

V usage is TRBV6-5 and J usage is TRBJ1-1; a possible D gene is TRBD1 (5 bases). Trimming cost V 5 bases and J 0 bases, with 10 bases left between them. Germline V gene lookup returns CDR1 MNHEY and CDR2 SVGAGI. This CDR3 contains 14 residues. The CDR3 nucleotides are TGTGCCAGCAGTAAGGGGCCGGTGAACACTGAAGCTTTCTTT. This translates into CASSKGPVNTEAFF.

V usage is TRBV5-1 and J usage is TRBJ2-1; maybe TRBD2 (7 bases). V lost 0 bases and J lost 9, with 10 bases in between. The germline V gene has CDR1 SGHRS and CDR2 YFSETQ. This CDR3 has 13 amino acids. The CDR3 is CASSLAGGREQFF. CDR3 DNA: TGCGCCAGCAGCTTGGCCGGGGGGCGTGAGCAGTTCTTC.

V is TRBV5-6 and J is TRBJ1-2; D is unresolved. Trimming removed 4 bases from V and 12 bases from J, with 19 bases in between. Germline lookup yields CDR1 SGHDT and CDR2 YYEEEE. The length of the CDR3 is 13 residues. The CDR3 DNA reads as TGTGCCAGCAGCCCGACTTCGACCGTTCCTAACACCTTC. Translating it yields CASSPTSTVPNTF.

The chain is built from TRBV9 and TRBJ1-6, with 7 bases matching TRBD1. Losses at the gene ends were 3 bases for V and 10 bases for J; bases not matched to a gene: 4. CDR3 size: 13 residues. Germline V gene data show CDR1 as SGDLS and CDR2 as YYNGEE. CDR3 protein: CASSADRESPLHF. As DNA, the CDR3 is TGTGCCAGCAGCGCCGACAGGGAATCACCCCTCCACTTT.

This chain links TRBV5-1 with TRBJ2-7, with D tentatively TRBD2 (6 bases). CDR1 and CDR2 (germline): SGHRS, YFSETQ. This CDR3 has 11 residues. The V end was cut by 7 bases, the J end by 5 bases, with 10 bases between. The CDR3 DNA is TGCGCCAGCGAGGAGGGCCACGAGCAGTACTTC. Protein sequence: CASEEGHEQYF.

The genes are TRBV5-1 and TRBJ2-7; 8 bases are a match to TRBD1. This CDR3 contains 17 residues. CDR1 and CDR2 from the germline V gene are SGHRS and YFSETQ. V was clipped by 4 bases and J by 2 bases; unmatched bases: 14. In DNA, the CDR3 is TGCGCCAGCAGCGACCACTACGGGACAGGAATCCCCTACGAGCAGTACTTC. Translation: CASSDHYGTGIPYEQYF.

This chain links TRBV5-1 with TRBJ2-7; 8 bases fit TRBD2. Per germline, CDR1 SGHRS and CDR2 YFSETQ. The CDR3 contains 12 residues. V was clipped by 4 bases and J by 6 bases; unmatched bases: 3. CDR3 bases: TGCGCCAGCAGCCCCGCGGGGGGCGAGCAGTACTTC. Amino acid sequence: CASSPAGGEQYF.

This sequence joins TRBV28 and TRBJ1-5, with 8 bases fitting TRBD1. The V gene's germline CDR1 is MDHEN and CDR2 SYDVKM. The CDR3 has 13 residues. J gave up 2 bases and V 8 bases, and 2 bases lay outside the gene matches. The DNA for the CDR3 is TGTGCCAGCGCAGGGGGCGGCAATCAGCCCCAGCATTTT. It codes for CASAGGGNQPQHF. The variable domain in full, completed from reference TRBV28 and TRBJ1-5, reads DVKVTQSSRYLVKRTGEKVFLECVQDMDHENMFWYRQDPGLGLRLIYFSYDVKMKEKGDIPEGYSVSREKKERFSLILESASTNQTSMYLCASAGGGNQPQHFGDGTRLSIL.

This chain's CDR3 is CAISDGTSSGANVLTF. The CDR3 DNA reads TGTGCCATCAGTGACGGGACATCCTCTGGGGCCAACGTCCTGACTTTC. This chain connects TRBV10-3 to TRBJ2-6; TRBD1 might be the D (6 bases). V was pared by 3 bases and J by 0 bases, with 9 bases between. The CDR3 consists of 16 residues. The germline gives CDR1 ENHRY, CDR2 SYGVKD.

The rearrangement joins TRBV6-5 to TRBJ1-1; D remains unclear. CDR1 and CDR2 from the germline V gene are MNHEY and SVGAGI. The CDR3 is 14 amino acids. The V end lost 7 bases, the J end lost 4 bases, and 16 bases lay between the germline ends. The CDR3 is CASNQELAITEAFF. The CDR3 nucleotides read TGTGCCAGCAATCAGGAATTGGCAATCACTGAAGCTTTCTTT.

The J gene is TRBJ2-7, the V gene TRBV5-1; TRBD1 matches at 11 bases. This CDR3 is 15 amino acids long. V lost 5 bases to trimming and J lost 3 bases; unmatched junction nucleotides: 7. Germline CDR1 SGHRS, CDR2 YFSETQ. The CDR3 reads CASRPGTGGFYEQYF. CDR3 coding DNA: TGCGCCAGCAGGCCGGGGACAGGGGGATTCTACGAGCAGTACTTC.

The genes are TRBV5-6 and TRBJ2-2; tentatively, D is TRBD2 (5 bases). The CDR3 is made up of 14 amino acids. Germline CDR1 and CDR2: SGHDT and YYEEEE. V lost 4 bases to trimming and J lost 5 bases, with 12 bases between them. The DNA for the CDR3 is TGTGCCAGCAGCCGGGCGGGTCCAACCGGGGAGCTGTTTTTT. The encoded protein is CASSRAGPTGELFF.

The chain recombines TRBV27 with TRBJ2-3; D perhaps matches TRBD2 (7 bases). Trimming removed 7 bases from V and 5 bases from J, with 22 bases in between. Looked up from germline, CDR1 is MNHEY and CDR2 is SMNVEV (reference sequence). The CDR3 runs to 16 residues. The CDR3 reads CASTTLDGGRGDTQYF. The CDR3 nucleotides are TGTGCCAGCACCACCCTCGACGGGGGGCGGGGAGATACGCAGTATTTT.

This chain connects TRBV4-1 to TRBJ1-6, with D possibly being TRBD1 (6 bases). Germline values: CDR1 MGHRA, CDR2 YSYEKL. V was pared by 0 bases and J by 7 bases, with 16 bases between. The CDR3 contains 17 residues. The CDR3 sequence is CASSQEIQGRGNSPLHF. The CDR3 DNA sequence: TGCGCCAGCAGCCAAGAGATCCAGGGGAGAGGCAATTCACCCCTCCACTTT.

This rearrangement joins TRBV5-5 to TRBJ2-7; a weak D match, TRBD1 (5 bases). Germline assignment: CDR1 SGHKS and CDR2 YYEKEE (reference sequence). The CDR3 has 15 residues. V lost 1 base, J lost 3 bases, and 14 bases lay in between. The CDR3 sequence is CASSLKGLPLYEQYF. DNA of the CDR3: TGTGCCAGCAGCTTGAAGGGGCTCCCCCTCTACGAGCAGTACTTC.

The rearrangement uses TRBV19 and TRBJ1-1; D possibly corresponds to TRBD1 (6 bases). The ends were cut back, 5 bases at V and 0 bases at J, with 10 bases in the middle. Germline V gene data show CDR1 as LNHDA and CDR2 as SQIVND (reference sequence). This CDR3 is built from 14 residues. CDR3 in amino acids: CASSWTVMNTEAFF. Written as DNA, the CDR3 is TGTGCCAGTAGTTGGACAGTAATGAACACTGAAGCTTTCTTT.

The rearrangement uses TRBV19 and TRBJ1-5, with 7 bases matching TRBD1. The CDR3 is made up of 12 amino acids. Unmatched junction bases numbered 2, after V lost 8 bases and J lost 4 bases. The germline gives CDR1 LNHDA, CDR2 SQIVND (reference sequence). The CDR3 bases are TGTGCCAGTGTACAGGGGAATCAGCCCCAGCATTTT. Translating it yields CASVQGNQPQHF.

The chain has TRBV5-4 and TRBJ1-2; possible D gene TRBD1, 5 bases. CDR3 length: 14 amino acids. Trimming stripped 2 bases from V and 0 bases from J, with 8 bases between. Germline V gene lookup returns CDR1 SGHNT and CDR2 YYREEE (reference sequence). The chain's CDR3 is CASSFRGANYGYTF. The CDR3, as DNA: TGTGCCAGCAGCTTTCGGGGGGCTAACTATGGCTACACCTTC.